Below, one T cell receptor (beta chain) is given with its context. The sample is drawn from a study of blood T cell repertoires in COVID-19. Looking at the study overall: The study drew acute and convalescent COVID-19 samples from the United States, Italy and Spain. Sources were T cells, B-cell-depleted T cells, or PBMCs; the material itself was cDNA or gDNA.

Method: immunoSEQ multiplex PCR; TCRdb's copy keeps in-frame clones and lacks some. This sample has approximately 150,000 clones, with more than 70% found just once. The source of this sequence is a human donor in a cohort sampled during active COVID-19. The sequencing sample was made of peripheral blood.

CDR3 in DNA: TGTGCCAGCGTTCTGGACAGGATGAACACTGAAGCTTTCTTT. Translated, it gives CASVLDRMNTEAFF. The V call is TRBV2, the J call TRBJ1-1; TRBD1 matches 7 bases. The CDR3 length is 14 residues. CDR1 and CDR2 from the germline V gene are SNHLY and FYNNEI. V shed 8 bases and J 0 bases; nucleotides not matched to a gene: 6.